These T cell receptor beta chains were read from a single sample in a study of identical twins. TCRdb processed the 5' RACE reads anew with MiXCR; each CDR3 protein has one entry. Of some 900,000 distinct CDR3 sequences in the sample, 9% to 15% were seen once. Separately, the same data were catalogued under a study of yellow fever vaccine responses in identical twins.

Sequenced: PBMCs. The receptors were gathered from a woman aged 18-29 years in good health. The CDR3 runs from the conserved cysteine through the conserved F or W. The D gene is left open where the match is weak. Some rows mark clone size as missing; the rest say once, few, many or name a class of expanded clone.

clone_size: many; d_call: TRBD2; j_call: TRBJ2-7; v_call: TRBV6-2/TRBV6-3; cdr3_aa: CASSPQSFTSGSHEQYF; cdr3_nt: TGTGCCAGCAGCCCCCAATCCTTCACTAGCGGGAGCCACGAGCAGTACTTC
clone_size: NA; d_call: NA; j_call: TRBJ2-3; v_call: TRBV7-9; cdr3_aa: CASSIKWPHTDTQYF; cdr3_nt: TGTGCCAGCAGCATTAAGTGGCCGCACACAGATACGCAGTATTTT
clone_size: few; d_call: NA; j_call: TRBJ2-7; v_call: TRBV12-3/TRBV12-4; cdr3_aa: CASMGGPAEEQYF; cdr3_nt: TGTGCCAGCATGGGGGGTCCCGCGGAGGAGCAGTACTTC
clone_size: few; d_call: TRBD2; j_call: TRBJ2-5; v_call: TRBV11-2; cdr3_aa: CASSLIGVTSGGVETQYF; cdr3_nt: TGTGCCAGCAGCTTAATTGGCGTGACTAGCGGGGGGGTGGAGACCCAGTACTTC
clone_size: NA; d_call: NA; j_call: TRBJ2-1; v_call: TRBV12-3/TRBV12-4; cdr3_aa: CASSLRVPGSSYNEQFF; cdr3_nt: TGTGCCAGCAGTTTACGTGTTCCGGGAAGCTCCTACAATGAGCAGTTCTTC
clone_size: few; d_call: NA; j_call: TRBJ2-7; v_call: TRBV12-3/TRBV12-4; cdr3_aa: CASSSPLTGTYEQYF; cdr3_nt: TGTGCCAGCAGTTCCCCTCTGACAGGGACTTACGAGCAGTACTTC
clone_size: few; d_call: NA; j_call: TRBJ2-7; v_call: TRBV7-9; cdr3_aa: CASSEEIAASSYEQYF; cdr3_nt: TGTGCCAGCAGCGAGGAGATAGCGGCAAGCTCCTACGAGCAGTACTTC
clone_size: few; d_call: TRBD2; j_call: TRBJ2-7; v_call: TRBV12-3/TRBV12-4; cdr3_aa: CASSASGSIRTYEQYF; cdr3_nt: TGTGCCAGCAGTGCTAGCGGGAGCATCAGAACCTACGAGCAGTACTTC
clone_size: NA; d_call: TRBD2; j_call: TRBJ2-3; v_call: TRBV12-3/TRBV12-4; cdr3_aa: CASSLKAGRTDTQYF; cdr3_nt: TGTGCCAGCAGTTTAAAAGCGGGACGGACAGATACGCAGTATTTT
clone_size: NA; d_call: NA; j_call: TRBJ1-4; v_call: TRBV27; cdr3_aa: CASSLVGNNEKLFF; cdr3_nt: TGTGCCAGCAGTTTAGTGGGTAATAATGAAAAACTGTTTTTT
clone_size: NA; d_call: NA; j_call: TRBJ2-2; v_call: TRBV5-4; cdr3_aa: CASSQQDYYTGELFF; cdr3_nt: TGTGCCAGCAGCCAACAGGACTATTACACCGGGGAGCTGTTTTTT
clone_size: NA; d_call: TRBD1; j_call: TRBJ2-5; v_call: TRBV12-3/TRBV12-4; cdr3_aa: CASSLGDRDEETQYF; cdr3_nt: TGTGCCAGCAGTTTAGGGGACAGGGATGAAGAGACCCAGTACTTC
clone_size: NA; d_call: TRBD2; j_call: TRBJ2-2; v_call: TRBV12-3/TRBV12-4; cdr3_aa: CASSLSGEGGELFF; cdr3_nt: TGTGCCAGCAGCCTTAGCGGGGAGGGCGGGGAGCTGTTTTTT
clone_size: once; d_call: NA; j_call: TRBJ1-2; v_call: TRBV27; cdr3_aa: CASRRTSINYGYTF; cdr3_nt: TGTGCCAGCAGACGGACTTCGATTAACTATGGCTACACCTTC
clone_size: NA; d_call: NA; j_call: TRBJ1-5; v_call: TRBV5-4; cdr3_aa: CASSLATDQPQHF; cdr3_nt: TGTGCCAGCAGCTTGGCCACCGATCAGCCCCAGCATTTT
clone_size: NA; d_call: NA; j_call: TRBJ2-1; v_call: TRBV29-1; cdr3_aa: CSDRRVGASEQFF; cdr3_nt: TGCAGCGATCGAAGAGTTGGGGCAAGTGAGCAGTTCTTC
clone_size: NA; d_call: NA; j_call: TRBJ2-1; v_call: TRBV5-1; cdr3_aa: CASSLVGGTSSYNEQFF; cdr3_nt: TGCGCCAGCAGCTTGGTGGGGGGAACCAGCTCCTACAATGAGCAGTTCTTC
clone_size: many; d_call: NA; j_call: TRBJ1-5; v_call: TRBV12-3/TRBV12-4; cdr3_aa: CASSLKSLNQPQHF; cdr3_nt: TGTGCCAGCAGTTTGAAGTCCCTCAATCAGCCCCAGCATTTT
clone_size: few; d_call: NA; j_call: TRBJ2-5; v_call: TRBV7-9; cdr3_aa: CASSLWMGQQETQYF; cdr3_nt: TGTGCCAGCAGCTTATGGATGGGGCAGCAAGAGACCCAGTACTTC
clone_size: few; d_call: NA; j_call: TRBJ2-1; v_call: TRBV10-3; cdr3_aa: CAISESQVEQFF; cdr3_nt: TGTGCCATCAGTGAGTCTCAAGTTGAGCAGTTCTTC
clone_size: few; d_call: NA; j_call: TRBJ1-4; v_call: TRBV15; cdr3_aa: CATSRNPGSTNEKLFF; cdr3_nt: TGTGCCACCAGCAGGAACCCGGGATCCACTAATGAAAAACTGTTTTTT
clone_size: few; d_call: TRBD2; j_call: TRBJ2-3; v_call: TRBV20-1; cdr3_aa: CSAVTGLPGADTQYF; cdr3_nt: TGCAGTGCCGTCACGGGACTACCGGGGGCAGATACGCAGTATTTT
clone_size: NA; d_call: TRBD1; j_call: TRBJ2-4; v_call: TRBV7-3; cdr3_aa: CASTPQGQVILYKNIQYF; cdr3_nt: TGTGCCAGTACGCCCCAAGGACAGGTTATCTTGTACAAAAACATTCAGTACTTC
clone_size: NA; d_call: NA; j_call: TRBJ2-2; v_call: TRBV4-1; cdr3_aa: CASSQDPGLAGELFF; cdr3_nt: TGCGCCAGCAGCCAAGATCCAGGGTTGGCCGGGGAGCTGTTTTTT
clone_size: many; d_call: NA; j_call: TRBJ2-7; v_call: TRBV10-3; cdr3_aa: CAISDMGRRSYEQYF; cdr3_nt: TGTGCCATCAGTGATATGGGCCGGAGGTCCTACGAGCAGTACTTC
clone_size: NA; d_call: NA; j_call: TRBJ2-7; v_call: TRBV25-1; cdr3_aa: CASSEYYVGMGGEQYF; cdr3_nt: TGTGCCAGCAGTGAATATTACGTCGGGATGGGGGGCGAGCAGTACTTC
clone_size: NA; d_call: NA; j_call: TRBJ2-1; v_call: TRBV5-1; cdr3_aa: CASSLGGSSTYNEQFF; cdr3_nt: TGCGCCAGCAGCTTGGGGGGGTCCTCAACCTACAATGAGCAGTTCTTC
clone_size: many; d_call: NA; j_call: TRBJ1-6; v_call: TRBV12-3/TRBV12-4; cdr3_aa: CASSLDQGSPLHF; cdr3_nt: TGTGCCAGCAGTTTGGATCAAGGTTCACCCCTCCACTTT
clone_size: few; d_call: NA; j_call: TRBJ1-1; v_call: TRBV11-1; cdr3_aa: CASSFQSVRTRGMNTEAFF; cdr3_nt: TGTGCCAGCAGCTTCCAATCAGTCAGGACAAGGGGCATGAACACTGAAGCTTTCTTT
clone_size: NA; d_call: NA; j_call: TRBJ1-1; v_call: TRBV27; cdr3_aa: CASSSELGGTEAFF; cdr3_nt: TGTGCCAGCAGTTCAGAGTTGGGGGGCACTGAAGCTTTCTTT
clone_size: few; d_call: NA; j_call: TRBJ1-5; v_call: TRBV19; cdr3_aa: CASSIRVNQPQHF; cdr3_nt: TGTGCCAGTAGTATACGGGTCAATCAGCCCCAGCATTTT
clone_size: NA; d_call: NA; j_call: TRBJ2-7; v_call: TRBV5-1; cdr3_aa: CASELFIQGRYEQYF; cdr3_nt: TGCGCCAGCGAGCTTTTTATCCAGGGAAGGTACGAGCAGTACTTC
clone_size: few; d_call: NA; j_call: TRBJ2-5; v_call: TRBV25-1; cdr3_aa: CASSVAGDRAQYF; cdr3_nt: TGTGCCAGCAGCGTCGCCGGCGACCGGGCCCAGTACTTC
clone_size: NA; d_call: NA; j_call: TRBJ2-3; v_call: TRBV3-1; cdr3_aa: CASSQDVANRWPDTQYF; cdr3_nt: TGTGCCAGCAGCCAAGATGTGGCTAACCGATGGCCAGATACGCAGTATTTT
clone_size: NA; d_call: TRBD1; j_call: TRBJ1-6; v_call: TRBV7-9; cdr3_aa: CASSYRDSQNSPLHF; cdr3_nt: TGTGCCAGCAGCTACCGGGACAGTCAAAATTCACCCCTCCACTTT
clone_size: many; d_call: TRBD1; j_call: TRBJ2-1; v_call: TRBV28; cdr3_aa: CASSFTSFEGANEQFF; cdr3_nt: TGTGCCAGCAGTTTCACGTCGTTCGAGGGGGCCAATGAGCAGTTCTTC
clone_size: NA; d_call: NA; j_call: TRBJ2-7; v_call: TRBV10-3; cdr3_aa: CAISEPVMGSGTGAYEQYF; cdr3_nt: TGTGCCATCAGTGAGCCGGTCATGGGCTCCGGGACGGGAGCCTACGAGCAGTACTTC
clone_size: NA; d_call: TRBD2; j_call: TRBJ2-1; v_call: TRBV12-3/TRBV12-4; cdr3_aa: CASTAGTSGNNEQFF; cdr3_nt: TGTGCCAGCACTGCCGGGACTAGCGGGAACAATGAGCAGTTCTTC
clone_size: few; d_call: NA; j_call: TRBJ2-1; v_call: TRBV4-1; cdr3_aa: CASSQSRLNEQFF; cdr3_nt: TGCGCCAGCAGCCAATCGCGACTCAATGAGCAGTTCTTC
clone_size: NA; d_call: TRBD2; j_call: TRBJ2-5; v_call: TRBV7-8; cdr3_aa: CASSTKRGVGETQYF; cdr3_nt: TGTGCCAGCAGCACCAAGCGGGGGGTTGGAGAGACCCAGTACTTC
clone_size: few; d_call: TRBD2; j_call: TRBJ2-7; v_call: TRBV10-3; cdr3_aa: CAISDSLAGIYEQYF; cdr3_nt: TGTGCCATCAGTGACAGCCTAGCGGGAATCTACGAGCAGTACTTC
clone_size: NA; d_call: NA; j_call: TRBJ2-1; v_call: TRBV27; cdr3_aa: CASSPGTTNEQFF; cdr3_nt: TGTGCCAGCAGTCCCGGGACCACCAATGAGCAGTTCTTC
clone_size: few; d_call: NA; j_call: TRBJ2-7; v_call: TRBV7-8; cdr3_aa: CASSLGRGYSYEQYF; cdr3_nt: TGTGCCAGCAGCTTAGGGAGAGGCTACTCCTACGAGCAGTACTTC
clone_size: many; d_call: TRBD1; j_call: TRBJ1-5; v_call: TRBV12-3/TRBV12-4; cdr3_aa: CASSLGGGEGQPQHF; cdr3_nt: TGTGCCAGCAGTTTAGGAGGGGGCGAAGGGCAGCCCCAGCATTTT
clone_size: few; d_call: TRBD2; j_call: TRBJ2-2; v_call: TRBV7-2; cdr3_aa: CASRERGPRGTGELFF; cdr3_nt: TGTGCCAGCAGAGAGCGGGGACCTCGGGGGACCGGGGAGCTGTTTTTT
clone_size: few; d_call: TRBD1; j_call: TRBJ2-4; v_call: TRBV5-8; cdr3_aa: CASSLQGAGAKNIQYF; cdr3_nt: TGTGCCAGCAGCTTACAGGGGGCGGGGGCCAAAAACATTCAGTACTTC
clone_size: few; d_call: NA; j_call: TRBJ2-7; v_call: TRBV28; cdr3_aa: CASTVENYEQYF; cdr3_nt: TGTGCCAGCACGGTAGAAAACTACGAGCAGTACTTC
clone_size: NA; d_call: TRBD1; j_call: TRBJ1-4; v_call: TRBV9; cdr3_aa: CASSPRTGMGEKLFF; cdr3_nt: TGTGCCAGCAGCCCACGGACAGGGATGGGTGAAAAACTGTTTTTT
clone_size: few; d_call: NA; j_call: TRBJ1-2; v_call: TRBV11-2; cdr3_aa: CASSLWQGEAGSQTYGYTF; cdr3_nt: TGTGCCAGCAGCTTATGGCAGGGTGAGGCGGGATCACAAACCTATGGCTACACCTTC
clone_size: NA; d_call: TRBD2; j_call: TRBJ2-5; v_call: TRBV11-2; cdr3_aa: CASSSPFLRLAGQETQYF; cdr3_nt: TGTGCCAGCAGCTCTCCCTTTCTCCGACTAGCGGGACAAGAGACCCAGTACTTC
clone_size: few; d_call: TRBD2; j_call: TRBJ2-5; v_call: TRBV7-2; cdr3_aa: CASSLVSSGRARETQYF; cdr3_nt: TGTGCCAGCAGCTTAGTCTCTAGCGGGAGGGCCAGGGAGACCCAGTACTTC
clone_size: few; d_call: NA; j_call: TRBJ2-1; v_call: TRBV19; cdr3_aa: CASSIKAAGIYNEQFF; cdr3_nt: TGTGCCAGTAGTATCAAGGCGGCAGGGATCTACAATGAGCAGTTCTTC
clone_size: NA; d_call: TRBD1; j_call: TRBJ1-2; v_call: TRBV10-3; cdr3_aa: CAIKGQGGGYGYTF; cdr3_nt: TGTGCCATCAAAGGACAGGGGGGCGGCTATGGCTACACCTTC
clone_size: NA; d_call: NA; j_call: TRBJ2-2; v_call: TRBV20-1; cdr3_aa: CSARELTHANTGELFF; cdr3_nt: TGCAGTGCTAGAGAATTGACTCATGCGAACACCGGGGAGCTGTTTTTT